This TCR beta chain was found in a study of resident and recirculating memory T cells in vitiligo. The wider study: Each patient gave two lesional and two nonlesional epidermal shave biopsies, plus PBMCs.

On this clone: Its target is unknown.

Study-level results: TCR sequences were not conserved across biopsy sites or patients. Vitiligo lesions lacked a unique dominant clone, and clonality varied.

No change in lesions over the prior 6 months defined stable disease. Here immunoSEQ multiplex PCR was the method, and the copy in TCRdb shows in-frame clones only, minus some. This sample yields tens of thousands of clones, of which about 90% are seen a single time; around 5.1% belongs to the top ten. The CDR3 extends over 13 amino acids. Germline assignment: CDR1 MNHEY and CDR2 SMNVEV (reference sequence). Trimming took 6 bases from V and 5 from J, leaving 13 bases between them. The receptor was derived from a male donor with vitiligo. The sequencing input was blood. The chain joins TRBV27 to TRBJ1-2, with D maybe TRBD1 (6 bases). CDR3 sequence: CASRAGTIYGYTF. As DNA, the CDR3 is TGTGCCAGCAGGGCCGGGACAATTTATGGCTACACCTTC.